This T cell receptor beta chain is from a study of OX40 agonist ivuxolimab in advanced cancers. Broadly, across the study: Ivuxolimab, which targeted the costimulatory receptor OX40 (CD134), was an agonistic, fully human IgG2 monoclonal antibody. Intravenous ivuxolimab was administered to patients every 2 weeks at six dose levels: 0.01, 0.1, 0.3, 1.5, 3 and 10 mg/kg. Of the roughly 53 patients in dose escalation, about 20 had hepatocellular carcinoma, about 15 had melanoma, 9 had renal cell carcinoma and 9 had head and neck cancer. In the dose-escalation cohort, approximately 83% of patients were male, and the mean age was 60 years with a range of about 20 to 80. Patients were allowed to have had prior anti-PD-1, anti-PD-L1 or anti-CTLA-4 therapy, and more than 35% of the dose-escalation patients had been treated with checkpoint inhibitors. Partial responses were achieved by three dose-escalation patients, of whom one had hepatocellular carcinoma and two had cutaneous melanoma. Peripheral TCRbeta sequencing was intended to test whether TCR sequence diversity was altered and clonal T-cell expansion was caused by ivuxolimab. The paper describes the monotherapy dose-escalation part (N of about 50 patients) of the phase I trial of ivuxolimab. Results the study describes overall, beyond this receptor: Clonal expansion of both CD4+ and CD8+ blood T cells was observed from baseline to week 6 at doses 0.1 to 3.0 mg/kg. In partial responders in the 0.1-3.0 mg/kg groups, normalized peripheral clonal expansion was found to be among the lowest, especially among CD8+ T cells. Antigen specificity was not determined for the clonally expanded peripheral T cells. After ivuxolimab, more expanded clones were found on average in CD8+ T cells than in CD4+ T cells. Low levels of normalized T-cell clonal expansion were also shown by some nonresponding patients.

Genomic DNA was isolated from the sorted cells so that the TCRbeta CDR3 region could be sequenced. The immunoSEQ Assay was used for sequencing of TCRbeta CDR3 regions. The clones in this table, taken by TCRdb from immuneACCESS, are in-frame only. Not every clone is retained; where verified, under half of the shortfall comes from an unresolved V gene, and the cause of the rest is unknown. The sample has roughly 92,000 clones on record, around nine tenths of them singletons. The top ten clonotypes cover about 1.3% of the sample. About this clone itself: Which antigen it targets is not known. Base qualities are not provided; no much larger clone lies one nucleotide away.

The trial excluded patients who had a history of autoimmune disease or who were on systemic immunosuppression. Peripheral blood for TCR sequencing was collected from all dose cohorts at baseline, on cycle 4 day 1, and on cycle 7 day 1. Samples were obtained from an open-label, multicenter, first-in-human phase I dose-escalation trial of ivuxolimab. Adults with locally advanced or metastatic head and neck squamous cell, hepatocellular, melanoma or renal cell carcinoma were enrolled in the trial. Before TCR sequencing, CD4+ T cells and CD8+ T cells were sorted from peripheral blood as separate populations. The germline V gene (reference sequence) provides CDR1 LNHNV and CDR2 YYDKDF. Trimming takes 4 bases off V and 1 base off J; junction bases not matched to a gene: 9. The CDR3 numbers 16 residues from cysteine through phenylalanine. Only CDR3 DNA is held: 48 bases, read in frame from base 1.

The receptor was isolated from an adult with an advanced solid tumor such as melanoma, head and neck, liver or kidney cancer. Source: CD4+ or CD8+ T cells sorted from blood, taken in a trial of the OX40 agonist ivuxolimab. The V gene is TRBV15 and the J gene is TRBJ1-2, with 7 bases aligning to TRBD1. The CDR3 region reads CATSTTRTGLNYGYTF. The bases read TGTGCCACCAGCACCACCCGGACAGGACTTAACTATGGCTACACCTTC.